These T cell receptor beta chains were read from a single sample in a study of blood T cell repertoires in COVID-19. TCRdb keeps only in-frame clones here, not all; method: immunoSEQ multiplex PCR. The table shows 200,000 to 250,000 clones, with 86% occurring only once. The sequenced sample was peripheral blood. The receptors were sampled from a woman in her forties or fifties with acute or convalescent COVID-19. Each CDR3 is given with its conserved first and last residue. The D gene is left open where the match is weak. Part of the rows lack a size; the others show once, few, many or a class for expanded clones.

j_call clone_size d_call v_call cdr3_aa cdr3_nt
TRBJ2-5 . . TRBV5-1 CASSLYGGLQETQYF TGCGCCAGCAGCTTATACGGGGGGCTACAAGAGACCCAGTACTTC
TRBJ1-4 . . TRBV7-2 CASSLFNRENEKLFF TGTGCCAGCAGCTTATTTAACAGGGAGAATGAAAAACTGTTTTTT
TRBJ2-1 . TRBD1 TRBV30 CAWSVYGAGGEQFF TGTGCCTGGAGTGTATATGGGGCAGGGGGTGAGCAGTTCTTC
TRBJ1-1 . . TRBV9 CASSYREMNTEAFF TGTGCCAGCAGCTACAGGGAGATGAACACTGAAGCTTTCTTT
TRBJ2-5 . TRBD1 TRBV29-1 CSARTGRETQYF TGCAGCGCCCGGACAGGGCGGGAGACCCAGTACTTC
TRBJ1-5 . . TRBV12-2 CASRLVTGLGQPQHF TGTGCAAGTCGCTTAGTGACAGGGCTAGGGCAGCCCCAGCATTTT
TRBJ2-2 . . TRBV5-5 CASSSRSGTGNTGELFF TGTGCCAGCAGCTCGCGAAGCGGGACAGGGAACACCGGGGAGCTGTTTTTT
TRBJ2-4 few . TRBV6-8 CASTSDQSPNIQYF TGTGCCAGCACCAGCGACCAGTCCCCAAACATTCAGTACTTC
TRBJ1-2 . . TRBV7-2 CASSQSTGYGYTF TGTGCCAGCAGCCAGTCGACGGGCTATGGCTACACCTTC
TRBJ2-2 . TRBD2 TRBV3-1/TRBV3-2 CASSQGLAGRNTGELFF TGTGCCAGCAGCCAAGGACTAGCGGGAAGGAACACCGGGGAGCTGTTTTTT
TRBJ1-2 . . TRBV6-5 CASSYSASSGDYGYTF TGTGCCAGCAGTTACTCGGCTTCTTCAGGGGACTATGGCTACACCTTC
TRBJ1-4 . . TRBV5-1 CASSLTGSGNEKLFF TGCGCCAGCAGCTTGACAGGGTCGGGTAATGAAAAACTGTTTTTT
TRBJ1-1 . . TRBV2 CASSSQGTNTEAFF TGTGCCAGCAGCTCCCAGGGGACCAACACTGAAGCTTTCTTT
TRBJ1-2 few TRBD1 TRBV3-1/TRBV3-2 CASSQLAGGNYGYTF TGTGCCAGCAGCCAATTAGCAGGGGGTAACTATGGCTACACCTTC
TRBJ2-1 . TRBD1 TRBV7-3 CASSLGDRFTEQFF TGTGCCAGCAGCTTGGGGGACAGGTTTACTGAGCAGTTCTTC
TRBJ2-1 . TRBD2 TRBV2 CASTWGGTSGVNEQFF TGTGCCAGCACCTGGGGGGGGACTAGCGGAGTCAATGAGCAGTTCTTC
TRBJ2-7 . . TRBV27 CASEFEQYF TGTGCCAGCGAGTTCGAGCAGTACTTC
TRBJ1-2 . . TRBV5-8 CASSPAGYTNYGYTF TGTGCCAGCAGCCCCGCAGGCTATACTAACTATGGCTACACCTTC
TRBJ2-2 . TRBD2 TRBV4-3 CASSQDLSGGAGGELFF TGCGCCAGCAGCCAAGATTTGAGCGGGGGGGCCGGCGGGGAGCTGTTTTTT
TRBJ1-5 many TRBD1 TRBV19 CASSPGGGGIQPQHF TGTGCCAGTAGCCCAGGGGGCGGAGGGATCCAGCCCCAGCATTTT
TRBJ2-3 once TRBD2 TRBV10-2 CASSEWTSGMDTQYF TGCGCCAGCAGTGAATGGACTAGCGGGATGGATACGCAGTATTTT
TRBJ2-2 once TRBD1 TRBV19 CASKDRGLGTGELFF TGTGCCAGTAAAGACAGGGGGCTCGGGACCGGGGAGCTGTTTTTT
TRBJ2-7 . TRBD1 TRBV7-2 CANSHTSSGTGPACYEQYF TGTGCCAACTCCCATACCTCTTCGGGGACAGGACCTGCGTGCTACGAGCAGTACTTC
TRBJ2-5 . TRBD1 TRBV19 CASSLQQGRGETQYF TGTGCCAGTAGTCTCCAACAGGGGCGAGGGGAGACCCAGTACTTC
TRBJ1-1 . TRBD1 TRBV24-1 CATRTGRNTEAFF TGTGCCACCAGGACAGGGCGGAACACTGAAGCTTTCTTT
TRBJ2-1 . TRBD2 TRBV11-2 CASSRGLAEYNEQFF TGTGCCAGCAGCCGGGGACTAGCGGAGTACAATGAGCAGTTCTTC
TRBJ1-2 . TRBD1 TRBV7-2 CASSIPQGGDYGYTF TGTGCCAGCAGCATCCCACAGGGGGGAGACTATGGCTACACCTTC
TRBJ1-2 . . TRBV7-2 CASSLASGDLYGYTF TGTGCCAGCAGCTTAGCGTCAGGGGACCTCTATGGCTACACCTTC
TRBJ2-7 . TRBD2 TRBV19 CASSIDASGGYEQYF TGTGCCAGTAGTATAGATGCTAGCGGGGGGTACGAGCAGTACTTC
TRBJ2-1 . . TRBV7-3 CASGQAYNEQFF TGTGCCAGCGGGCAAGCCTACAATGAGCAGTTCTTC
TRBJ2-3 . TRBD2 TRBV7-3 CASSLLRGGQDTQYF TGTGCCAGCAGCTTATTGCGGGGGGGCCAGGATACGCAGTATTTT
TRBJ2-7 . . TRBV15 CATSTGEQYF TGTGCCACCAGCACCGGGGAGCAGTACTTC
TRBJ2-7 . . TRBV11-2 CASLGGGEYEQYF TGTGCCAGCCTAGGAGGGGGCGAGTACGAGCAGTACTTC
TRBJ2-5 . TRBD2 TRBV7-6 CASSLTSGSKVTQYF TGTGCCAGCAGCTTGACTAGCGGGAGTAAAGTGACCCAGTACTTC
TRBJ1-1 . . TRBV19 CASESRATEAFF TGTGCCAGTGAGAGCAGGGCCACTGAAGCTTTCTTT
TRBJ2-7 . TRBD1 TRBV30 CAWSAYPGTGGEQYF TGTGCCTGGAGTGCTTACCCCGGGACAGGGGGCGAGCAGTACTTC
TRBJ2-3 . TRBD1 TRBV6-5 CASRGTGDTDTQYF TGTGCCAGCCGGGGTACAGGGGACACAGATACGCAGTATTTT
TRBJ1-2 few . TRBV27 CASSLSPQGNGYTF TGTGCCAGCAGTTTATCCCCCCAGGGAAATGGCTACACCTTC
TRBJ1-4 . TRBD1 TRBV15 CATSRDPGQGGEKLFF TGTGCCACCAGCAGAGATCCGGGACAGGGCGGTGAAAAACTGTTTTTT
TRBJ1-2 . . TRBV6-2/TRBV6-3 CASSRGNYGYTF TGTGCCAGCAGTCGGGGGAACTATGGCTACACCTTC
TRBJ2-3 . . TRBV6-5 CASSRRSSSTDTQYF TGTGCCAGCAGTCGGAGGTCCTCTAGCACAGATACGCAGTATTTT
TRBJ1-2 . . TRBV3-1/TRBV3-2 CASSHARGSYGYTF TGTGCCAGCAGCCATGCCAGAGGTTCCTATGGCTACACCTTC
TRBJ2-7 . . TRBV14 CASSQGSGWSSYEQYF TGTGCCAGCAGCCAAGGGAGCGGGTGGAGCTCCTACGAGCAGTACTTC
TRBJ1-5 . TRBD1 TRBV19 CASSEGQGGLTSNQPQHF TGTGCCAGTAGTGAGGGCCAGGGGGGCTTAACTAGCAATCAGCCCCAGCATTTT